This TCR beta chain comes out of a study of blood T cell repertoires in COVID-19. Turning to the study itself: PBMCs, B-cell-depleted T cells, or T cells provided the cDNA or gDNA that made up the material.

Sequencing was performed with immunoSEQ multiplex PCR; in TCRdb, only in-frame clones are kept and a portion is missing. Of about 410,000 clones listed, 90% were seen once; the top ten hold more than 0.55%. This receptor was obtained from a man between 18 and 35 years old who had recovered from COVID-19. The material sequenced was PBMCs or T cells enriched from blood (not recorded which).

DNA for the CDR3: TGCAGTGCTAATGAGGGAGGCCTCCGGGATACGCAGTATTTT. It is translated as CSANEGGLRDTQYF. The chain joins TRBV20-1 to TRBJ2-3; TRBD2 might be the D (6 bases). Germline V gene lookup returns CDR1 DFQATT and CDR2 SNEGSKA (reference sequence). The germline V and J ends were trimmed by 4 bases and 6 bases, with 17 bases remaining between them. This CDR3 is built from 14 residues.